Listed below are T cell receptor beta chains from one sample, sequenced in a study of OX40 agonist ivuxolimab in advanced cancers. Produced via immunoSEQ multiplex PCR; TCRdb's table is partial and in-frame only. The table shows about 28,000 clones, with over 90% occurring only once. The sample was CD4+ or CD8+ T cells sorted from blood, taken in a trial of the OX40 agonist ivuxolimab. The origin of the receptors is an adult with an advanced solid tumor such as melanoma, head and neck, liver or kidney cancer. The CDR3 runs from the conserved cysteine through the conserved F or W. A D gene is named only where the DNA matches it firmly. Not every row has a clone size; where given, it reads once, few, many or a size class.

cdr3_nt: TGTGCCACCAGCACTGCGCGGGGAGCCGGAAACACCATATATTTT; cdr3_aa: CATSTARGAGNTIYF; d_call: -; clone_size: -; j_call: TRBJ1-3; v_call: TRBV15
cdr3_nt: TGTGCCAGCAGTTTACGGTGGGGGGAGCTGTTTTTT; cdr3_aa: CASSLRWGELFF; d_call: -; clone_size: -; j_call: TRBJ2-2; v_call: TRBV27
cdr3_nt: TGTGCCAGCAGTGAAAAAGGACAGGGTTACGAGCAGTACTTC; cdr3_aa: CASSEKGQGYEQYF; d_call: TRBD1; clone_size: -; j_call: TRBJ2-7; v_call: TRBV25-1
cdr3_nt: TGTGCCAGCAGGGTTTTTTCGCGCTCTGGGGCCAACGTCCTGACTTTC; cdr3_aa: CASRVFSRSGANVLTF; d_call: -; clone_size: -; j_call: TRBJ2-6; v_call: TRBV5-4
cdr3_nt: TGTGCCAGTACGGTCGGGGGACGGAATGAGCAGTTCTTC; cdr3_aa: CASTVGGRNEQFF; d_call: -; clone_size: -; j_call: TRBJ2-1; v_call: TRBV19
cdr3_nt: TGCAGCGTTGAAACAGAAAGGGAGCAGTACTTC; cdr3_aa: CSVETEREQYF; d_call: -; clone_size: once; j_call: TRBJ2-7; v_call: TRBV29-1
cdr3_nt: TGTGCCAGCAGCGCCCGCGGCGGGGTTCGCAATGAGCAGTTCTTC; cdr3_aa: CASSARGGVRNEQFF; d_call: -; clone_size: -; j_call: TRBJ2-1; v_call: TRBV9
cdr3_nt: TGTGCCAGCAGTTACTCGACTAGCCCCGGGGAGCTGTTTTTT; cdr3_aa: CASSYSTSPGELFF; d_call: TRBD2; clone_size: -; j_call: TRBJ2-2; v_call: TRBV6-5
cdr3_nt: TGTGCCAGCAGAATTGGAACAGGAACCTATGGCTACACCTTC; cdr3_aa: CASRIGTGTYGYTF; d_call: -; clone_size: -; j_call: TRBJ1-2; v_call: TRBV28
cdr3_nt: TGTGCCAGCAGCTTAACCGGGACATCTGGAAACACCATATATTTT; cdr3_aa: CASSLTGTSGNTIYF; d_call: -; clone_size: -; j_call: TRBJ1-3; v_call: TRBV7-6
cdr3_nt: TGTGCCAGCAGCTTAGGGGGAGTGCGGGCCCGGGAAAAACTGTTTTTT; cdr3_aa: CASSLGGVRAREKLFF; d_call: -; clone_size: -; j_call: TRBJ1-4; v_call: TRBV7-8
cdr3_nt: TGTGCCAGCAGCTTAGAGGGCGTTGGCACTGAAGCTTTCTTT; cdr3_aa: CASSLEGVGTEAFF; d_call: -; clone_size: -; j_call: TRBJ1-1; v_call: TRBV7-6
cdr3_nt: TGTGCCAGCAGCGAGGGGGGACTAGGACCCTACGAGCAGTACTTC; cdr3_aa: CASSEGGLGPYEQYF; d_call: TRBD2; clone_size: -; j_call: TRBJ2-7; v_call: TRBV9
cdr3_nt: TGTGCCAGCAGCGTAGGGCTAGCGGTCACGTCCGGGGAGCTGTTTTTT; cdr3_aa: CASSVGLAVTSGELFF; d_call: TRBD2; clone_size: -; j_call: TRBJ2-2; v_call: TRBV9
cdr3_nt: TGTGCCAGCAGCCACTCAACCTCGGACCCTACCCCATATACGAACTATGGCTACACCTTC; cdr3_aa: CASSHSTSDPTPYTNYGYTF; d_call: -; clone_size: once; j_call: TRBJ1-2; v_call: TRBV14
cdr3_nt: TGTGCCAGCAGCCCAGACGCGGGGGCGGGGGAGACCCAGTACTTC; cdr3_aa: CASSPDAGAGETQYF; d_call: -; clone_size: -; j_call: TRBJ2-5; v_call: TRBV28
cdr3_nt: TGCAGCGTAGAGGACCCAACCCCATTTCATGGCTACACCTTC; cdr3_aa: CSVEDPTPFHGYTF; d_call: -; clone_size: -; j_call: TRBJ1-2; v_call: TRBV29-1
cdr3_nt: TGTGCCAGCAGCTTGGACAGCCTCTCTGGAAACACCATATATTTT; cdr3_aa: CASSLDSLSGNTIYF; d_call: -; clone_size: -; j_call: TRBJ1-3; v_call: TRBV5-4